This note documents a single TCR beta chain sequence. Its specificity is not known. From germline, CDR1 is SEHNR and CDR2 FQNEAQ (reference sequence). The CDR3 consists of 14 residues. Unmatched junction bases numbered 6, after V lost 4 bases and J lost 5 bases. This sample was included in a study of cytomegalovirus exposure and HLA in healthy donors. Study results and limitations: Prior analysis indicated that the majority of TCR beta V segments exhibited productivity approximately 90% or approximately 30% of the time. There were 150 to 200 TCR beta chains listed as cytomegalovirus-associated. In a later analysis, a missense DCLRE1C variant was linked to TCR beta V- and J-gene trimming.

In the PCR, 60 Vbeta and 13 Jbeta primers were used. Clones were sequenced by immunoSEQ multiplex PCR, and TCRdb holds only the in-frame ones, with some missing. This sample carries 150,000 to 200,000 clones, approximately 79% of them seen once, and the ten largest clones take about 6%. The clonotype was recovered from a man in his forties in good health and CMV-seropositive. Sequencing was performed on PBMCs. This sequence joins TRBV7-9 and TRBJ2-5; 8 bases line up with TRBD1. CDR3: CASSSGQGPETQYF. Here the CDR3 DNA reads TGTGCCAGCAGCTCAGGACAGGGACCGGAGACCCAGTACTTC.